These 25 T cell receptor beta chains originate from one sample sequenced in a study of T cells in Graves' hyperthyroidism and ophthalmopathy. TCR beta CDR3 region amplification was performed from RNA transcripts. First-round RT-PCR of the TCR CDR3 relied on the HTBI primer set. TCRdb re-derived calls from the multiplex PCR reads in MiXCR, one entry per CDR3 protein. The sample carries over 250,000 distinct CDR3 sequences, roughly 13% recorded once. Sequencing was carried out using blood. These receptor sequences come from a woman aged 40 to 50 with Graves' ophthalmopathy.

This clonotype was recorded at least ten times. The V gene is TRBV28, the J gene TRBJ1-1, with D uncertain. Germline CDR1 MDHEN, CDR2 SYDVKM. Trimming cost V 6 bases and J 0 bases, with 11 bases left between them. This CDR3 has 14 residues. This CDR3 is CASRPRTVNTEAFF. The DNA of the CDR3 is TGTGCCAGCAGACCACGGACGGTGAACACTGAAGCTTTCTTT.

In this sample, this clonotype turned up many times. CDR3 in amino acids: CASSSQGQNGYTF. CDR3 DNA: TGTGCCAGCAGTTCACAGGGCCAGAATGGCTACACCTTC. The chain uses TRBV27 and TRBJ1-2; D may be TRBD1 (6 bases). The CDR3 sequence is 13 residues long. Per germline, CDR1 MNHEY and CDR2 SMNVEV (reference sequence). V lost 4 bases, J lost 6 bases, and 12 bases lay in between.

The count of this clonotype is one. The V gene is TRBV5-4, the J gene TRBJ2-7; 9 nucleotides align to TRBD1. The V segment lost 7 bases and the J segment 3 bases; nucleotides outside the gene matches: 5. CDR1 is SGHNT and CDR2 is YYREEE in the germline V gene (reference sequence). CDR3 length equals 13 residues. In DNA, the CDR3 is TGTGCCAGCCGGGACAGGGAAGACTACGAGCAGTACTTC. Its translation: CASRDREDYEQYF.

This chain connects TRBV27 to TRBJ2-2, with unresolved D. The CDR3 spans 18 residues. Trimming took 1 base from V and 3 from J, leaving 18 bases between them. The germline V gene has CDR1 MNHEY and CDR2 SMNVEV (reference sequence). The CDR3 region has the DNA TGTGCCAGCAGTTTATTAAGGTCGGACGTAGCCTACACCGGGGAGCTGTTTTTT. It translates to CASSLLRSDVAYTGELFF.

In this sample, this clonotype turned up many times. This CDR3 reads CASSLWGSGPQHF. In nucleotides, the CDR3 is TGTGCCAGCAGTTTATGGGGTTCCGGGCCCCAGCATTTT. V usage is TRBV28 and J usage is TRBJ1-5; the D is unclear. CDR3 length equals 13 residues. Trimming cost V 0 bases and J 9 bases, with 9 bases left between them. Germline assignment: CDR1 MDHEN and CDR2 SYDVKM.

Many counts were recorded for this clonotype. J is TRBJ2-7 and V is TRBV27, with unresolved D. The CDR3 has 15 residues. Looked up from germline, CDR1 is MNHEY and CDR2 is SMNVEV (reference sequence). Trimming stripped 3 bases from V and 2 bases from J, with 14 bases between. Here the CDR3 DNA reads TGTGCCAGCAGTTTTTATTCGGACGAGCCCTACGAGCAGTACTTC. Translation gives CASSFYSDEPYEQYF.

Only one count was recorded for this clonotype. A clone one base away is much larger, so this may be a read error. V gene TRBV20-1 combines with J gene TRBJ2-5, with 7 positions matching TRBD2. The trim removed 1 base at V and 5 bases at J, leaving 10 bases unmatched. From germline, CDR1 is DFQATT and CDR2 SNEGSKA (reference sequence). The CDR3 length is 15 residues. The CDR3 protein is CSARVLVGGGETQYF. As DNA, the CDR3 is TGCAGTGCTAGAGTATTAGTGGGGGGAGGGGAGACCCAGTACTTC.

Ten or more counts support this clonotype. This chain joins TRBV7-9 and TRBJ2-1, with D maybe TRBD2 (5 bases). Trimming stripped 1 base from V and 9 bases from J, with 19 bases between. Germline V gene lookup returns CDR1 SEHNR and CDR2 FQNEAQ (reference sequence). The CDR3 has 16 amino acids. The CDR3 loop reads CASSLEVGLAGREQFF. DNA of the CDR3: TGTGCCAGCAGCTTAGAAGTCGGGCTAGCTGGGCGTGAGCAGTTCTTC. The full variable domain, with the rest looked up from reference TRBV7-9 and TRBJ2-1, is DTGVSQNPRHKITKRGQNVTFRCDPISEHNRLYWYRQTLGQGPEFLTYFQNEAQLEKSRLLSDRFSAERPKGSFSTLEIQRTEQGDSAMYLCASSLEVGLAGREQFFGPGTRLTVL.

This clonotype was detected many times. CDR3 sequence reads: CASSLVGNQPQHF. The CDR3 DNA is TGTGCCAGCAGTTTAGTAGGGAATCAGCCCCAGCATTTT. The chain links TRBV28 to TRBJ1-5; D is uncertain. V was cut by 2 bases and J by 4 bases, with 6 bases left in between. This CDR3 comprises 13 residues. Per the germline V gene, CDR1 is MDHEN and CDR2 is SYDVKM.

This clonotype was detected a few times. V gene TRBV10-3 combines with J gene TRBJ2-5; D may be TRBD2 (6 bases). V gave up 10 bases and J gave up 2 bases, with 26 bases separating them. This CDR3 spans 17 amino acids. Germline-derived CDR1 and CDR2 are ENHRY and SYGVKD. Here the CDR3 reads CATLGRRDLAFQETQYF. The CDR3 nucleotides are TGTGCCACCCTGGGACGGAGGGACTTAGCCTTTCAAGAGACCCAGTACTTC.

This chain connects TRBV4-1 to TRBJ2-5; 10 bases map to TRBD2. J was trimmed by 1 base and V by 1 base; bases with no gene match: 9. Germline assignment: CDR1 MGHRA and CDR2 YSYEKL. The CDR3 sequence is 18 residues long. This CDR3 reads CASSQGASGSRFQETQYF. The CDR3 nucleotides read TGCGCCAGCAGCCAAGGGGCTAGCGGGAGTAGATTCCAAGAGACCCAGTACTTC.

This clonotype was picked up a small number of times. V usage is TRBV27 and J usage is TRBJ1-1; D gene unclear. There are 15 residues in the CDR3. CDR1 is MNHEY and CDR2 is SMNVEV in the germline V gene (reference sequence). Trimming stripped 3 bases from V and 3 bases from J, with 14 bases between. The CDR3 here is CASSFVGREDTEAFF. As DNA, the CDR3 is TGTGCCAGCAGTTTCGTGGGGAGGGAGGACACTGAAGCTTTCTTT.

This clonotype was seen more than once but under ten times. The chain recombines TRBV4-1 with TRBJ2-1; 13 nucleotides line up with TRBD2. Trimming took 2 bases from V and 8 from J; bases not matched to a gene: 12. Germline-derived CDR1 and CDR2 are MGHRA and YSYEKL. CDR3 length equals 18 residues. The CDR3 sequence is CASSQPTRLAGGSDEQFF. The DNA for the CDR3 is TGCGCCAGCAGCCAACCAACCCGACTAGCGGGGGGTAGTGATGAGCAGTTCTTC.

This clonotype was observed at least ten times. The chain uses TRBV10-3 and TRBJ2-1; 7 nucleotides align to TRBD2. Germline trimming cut 2 bases from V and 4 bases from J; bases unmatched to any gene: 11. The germline V gene encodes CDR1 ENHRY and CDR2 SYGVKD. The CDR3 loop spans 17 amino acids. In DNA form, the CDR3 reads TGTGCCATCAGTGAGGAAACAGCCTCGGGGGGTTACAATGAGCAGTTCTTC. Translated, it gives CAISEETASGGYNEQFF.

This clonotype was detected a few times. The chain joins TRBV12-5 to TRBJ2-1, with 12 positions matching TRBD2. Looked up from germline, CDR1 is LGHNT and CDR2 is FRNRAP. The CDR3 is 20 amino acids. With V trimmed by 0 bases and J by 10 bases, 19 bases remained unmatched. The CDR3 is CASGLVMASGGALSYREQFF. The CDR3 DNA reads TGTGCTAGTGGTTTGGTTATGGCTAGCGGGGGGGCTTTATCCTATCGGGAGCAGTTCTTC.

This clonotype was seen ten or more times. The V call is TRBV12-3 or TRBV12-4, the J call TRBJ2-7; D possibly corresponds to TRBD2 (7 bases). CDR3 length: 16 amino acids. V lost 5 bases and J 4 bases, leaving 21 bases between the germline ends. In nucleotides, the CDR3 is TGTGCCAGCAGTGGGGGGGCGATTCGGAACGGGTACGAGCAGTACTTC. It translates to CASSGGAIRNGYEQYF.

This clonotype was observed at least ten times. This rearrangement joins TRBV3-1 to TRBJ2-3, with D unclear. V lost 6 bases and J 0 bases, leaving 22 bases between the germline ends. The CDR3 has 18 residues. Germline V gene data show CDR1 as LGHDT and CDR2 as YNNKEL (reference sequence). The CDR3: CASSHIFGVPTSTDTQYF. In nucleotides, the CDR3 is TGTGCCAGCAGTCACATTTTTGGCGTTCCCACAAGCACAGATACGCAGTATTTT.

V usage is TRBV19 and J usage is TRBJ1-2; TRBD1 matches 7 bases. CDR1 is LNHDA, CDR2 SQIVND, per germline (reference sequence). This CDR3 is built from 15 residues. Trimming removed 5 bases from V and 4 bases from J; junction bases left unmatched: 10. The CDR3 DNA reads TGTGCCAGTAGTGTGGGAGTGGGACAGACCTATGGCTACACCTTC. Translating gives CASSVGVGQTYGYTF.

This clonotype was observed at least ten times. The chain is built from TRBV29-1 and TRBJ1-1; D ambiguous. This CDR3 spans 13 amino acids. In germline, CDR1 is SQVTM, CDR2 ANQGSEA. V was trimmed by 2 bases and J by 0 bases, leaving 7 bases between them. This CDR3 is CSVERQMNTEAFF. CDR3 nucleotide sequence: TGCAGCGTTGAAAGGCAGATGAACACTGAAGCTTTCTTT.

Here the CDR3 DNA reads TGTGCCAGCAGTTCTCACAGGGGCGATATTGCCGATACGCAGTATTTT. This gives the protein CASSSHRGDIADTQYF. This chain connects TRBV12-3 or TRBV12-4 to TRBJ2-3, with 7 bases matching TRBD1. V lost 4 bases, J lost 6 bases, and 13 bases stayed unmatched. The CDR3 length is 16 residues.

The sample holds many counts of this clonotype. J is TRBJ2-3 and V is TRBV12-3 or TRBV12-4; TRBD2 might be the D (5 bases). Trimming cost V 5 bases and J 5 bases, with 17 bases left between them. The CDR3 runs 15 residues. In DNA form, the CDR3 reads TGTGCCAGCAGTAAGAGCGGCCACCGGGTAGATACGCAGTATTTT. Its translation: CASSKSGHRVDTQYF.

V and J are TRBV6-1 and TRBJ2-2, with D possibly TRBD1 on 5 matching bases. Germline CDR1 reads MNHNS; CDR2 reads SASEGT. The V end lost 4 bases, the J end lost 1 base, and 10 bases lay between the germline ends. CDR3 length: 15 amino acids. The DNA for the CDR3 is TGTGCCAGCAGTGTTAGGGGCTGGAACACCGGGGAGCTGTTTTTT. This sequence encodes CASSVRGWNTGELFF.

This clonotype was observed at least ten times. The chain joins TRBV20-1 to TRBJ2-7; 7 positions agree with TRBD2. This CDR3 contains 14 residues. V was clipped by 0 bases and J by 4 bases; unmatched bases: 6. From germline, CDR1 is DFQATT and CDR2 SNEGSKA (reference sequence). This CDR3 is CSARESSGNYEQYF. CDR3 bases: TGCAGTGCTAGAGAATCAAGCGGGAATTACGAGCAGTACTTC.

This clonotype came up many times. This chain links TRBV12-3 or TRBV12-4 with TRBJ2-2, with D possibly TRBD1 on 5 matching bases. CDR3 size: 15 residues. The ends were cut back, 8 bases at V and 1 base at J, with 14 bases in the middle. The CDR3 here is CASFGAGMNTGELFF. CDR3 in DNA: TGTGCCAGCTTTGGGGCAGGGATGAACACCGGGGAGCTGTTTTTT.

This clonotype appeared many times. The chain couples TRBV29-1 to TRBJ2-1, with D tentatively TRBD2 (6 bases). This CDR3 is 14 amino acids long. V shed 8 bases and J shed 1 base, with 15 bases lying between them. The germline V gene has CDR1 SQVTM and CDR2 ANQGSEA. CDR3 DNA: TGCAGCATTTCTGGGGGACTTTCCTACAATGAGCAGTTCTTC. Translation gives CSISGGLSYNEQFF.